The rows below give T cell receptor beta chains drawn from one sample of a study of blood T cell repertoires in COVID-19. The repertoire was sequenced with immunoSEQ multiplex PCR; TCRdb's copy has only in-frame clones and lacks some. Of 150,000 or so clones in the sample, around four fifths were seen once. Sequencing input: PBMCs or T cells enriched from blood (not recorded which). The receptor source for this set is a woman aged 45 to 65 who had recovered from COVID-19. Each CDR3 is given with its conserved first and last residue. A D gene is named only where the DNA matches it firmly. Not every row has a clone size; where given, it reads once, few, many or a size class.

V gene	D gene	clone size	J gene	CDR3 protein	CDR3 DNA
TRBV6-5	.	.	TRBJ2-1	CASSYSPRNEQFF	TGTGCCAGCAGTTACTCGCCGCGGAATGAGCAGTTCTTC
TRBV10-1	.	few	TRBJ2-2	CASSEWQANTGELFF	TGCGCCAGCAGTGAATGGCAGGCGAACACCGGGGAGCTGTTTTTT
TRBV30	.	once	TRBJ1-5	CAWSRFSNQPQHF	TGTGCCTGGAGTCGGTTTAGCAATCAGCCCCAGCATTTT
TRBV7-3	TRBD2	.	TRBJ2-3	CASSWLAGAGDTQYF	TGTGCCAGCAGCTGGCTAGCGGGGGCTGGAGATACGCAGTATTTT
TRBV30	TRBD1	.	TRBJ1-2	CAWRQTGGGYTF	TGTGCCTGGAGGCAGACAGGGGGAGGCTACACCTTC
TRBV27	.	.	TRBJ2-3	CVRGPGAGRGYTDTQYF	TGTGTCAGAGGCCCAGGGGCGGGGAGGGGATACACAGATACGCAGTATTTT
TRBV3-1/TRBV3-2	.	.	TRBJ1-2	CASSLEERAGYTF	TGTGCCAGCAGCCTCGAGGAGAGGGCGGGCTACACCTTC
TRBV7-2	TRBD2	.	TRBJ2-3	CASSPRWAAGGQSDTQYF	TGTGCCAGCAGCCCGCGGTGGGCGGCGGGAGGTCAGTCGGATACGCAGTATTTT
TRBV2	.	.	TRBJ1-1	CASSFTGLNTEAFF	TGTGCCAGCTCCTTCACAGGGTTGAACACTGAAGCTTTCTTT
TRBV7-9	.	.	TRBJ2-1	CASRVTGVSEIDEQFF	TGTGCCAGCAGGGTTACCGGAGTCTCGGAGATCGATGAGCAGTTCTTC
TRBV28	.	.	TRBJ2-2	CASSSSGTNTGELFF	TGTGCCAGCAGTTCGTCGGGTACGAACACCGGGGAGCTGTTTTTT
TRBV6-5	.	.	TRBJ2-5	CASSLLGAAETQYF	TGTGCCAGCAGCCTACTGGGAGCTGCGGAGACCCAGTACTTC
TRBV12-3/TRBV12-4	TRBD1	.	TRBJ1-4	CASSDDRVGKLFF	TGTGCCAGCAGCGACGACAGGGTCGGAAAACTGTTTTTT
TRBV11-2	.	.	TRBJ2-1	CASSLVGGTIEEQFF	TGTGCCAGCAGCTTAGTCGGGGGAACAATAGAGGAGCAGTTCTTC
TRBV7-9	TRBD1	.	TRBJ1-5	CASSNDRGYPSGNQPQHF	TGTGCCAGCAGCAACGACAGGGGCTACCCTTCGGGCAATCAGCCCCAGCATTTT
TRBV6-1	TRBD2	.	TRBJ2-1	CASSEARLASYNEQFF	TGTGCCAGCAGTGAAGCCCGACTAGCGTCCTACAATGAGCAGTTCTTC
TRBV20-1	TRBD1	once	TRBJ2-1	CSATGGNEQFF	TGCAGTGCCACAGGGGGAAATGAGCAGTTCTTC
TRBV5-1	.	.	TRBJ2-5	CASSLGQETQYF	TGCGCCAGCAGCTTGGGCCAGGAGACCCAGTACTTC
TRBV7-2	.	.	TRBJ2-5	CASSLRGAETQYF	TGTGCCAGCAGCTTACGAGGCGCGGAGACCCAGTACTTC
TRBV6-5	.	.	TRBJ1-5	CASREGRPQHF	TGTGCCAGCAGGGAGGGTCGTCCCCAGCATTTT
TRBV27	TRBD1	once	TRBJ1-2	CASSFGTGYGYTF	TGTGCCAGCAGTTTTGGGACAGGCTATGGCTACACCTTC
TRBV29-1	.	once	TRBJ1-2	CSVASFAYYGYTF	TGCAGCGTTGCTAGTTTCGCTTACTATGGCTACACCTTC
TRBV6-6	.	.	TRBJ2-2	CASSSPMAGELFF	TGTGCCAGCAGTTCCCCCATGGCAGGGGAGCTGTTTTTT
TRBV15	TRBD1	.	TRBJ1-5	CATSRGPGQGSYSNQPQHF	TGTGCCACCAGCAGAGGCCCGGGACAGGGTTCGTATAGCAATCAGCCCCAGCATTTT
TRBV4-2	.	once	TRBJ2-3	CASSQGPSEDYTDTQYF	TGTGCCAGCAGCCAAGGGCCTAGCGAGGATTACACAGATACGCAGTATTTT
TRBV29-1	TRBD1	.	TRBJ1-5	CSVGQGGNQPQHF	TGCAGCGTTGGACAGGGGGGCAATCAGCCCCAGCATTTT
TRBV7-2	TRBD2	.	TRBJ2-5	CASSRAGGQETQYF	TGTGCCAGCAGCCGCGCGGGGGGCCAAGAGACCCAGTACTTC
TRBV7-9	TRBD1	.	TRBJ1-1	CASSGTGSSTEAFF	TGTGCCAGCAGCGGGACAGGGAGTAGTACTGAAGCTTTCTTT
TRBV11-2	.	.	TRBJ1-4	CASSRVGTNEKLFF	TGTGCCAGCAGCCGGGTTGGCACTAATGAAAAACTGTTTTTT
TRBV18	TRBD1	.	TRBJ1-2	CASSPAGGVSYGYTF	TGTGCCAGCTCACCGGCAGGGGGCGTCAGCTATGGCTACACCTTC
TRBV19	TRBD1	few	TRBJ1-2	CASTPTDRGRDGYTF	TGTGCCAGTACCCCAACTGACAGGGGTCGTGATGGCTACACCTTC
TRBV15	.	.	TRBJ1-4	CATSSRPTGPEKLFF	TGTGCCACCAGCAGTCGGCCAACAGGTCCTGAAAAACTGTTTTTT
TRBV6-5	.	.	TRBJ2-6	CASSGGSSGANVLTF	TGTGCCAGCAGCGGGGGATCGTCTGGGGCCAACGTCCTGACTTTC
TRBV28	TRBD2	.	TRBJ2-5	CASSPRTRETQYF	TGTGCCAGCAGTCCCCGGACTAGGGAGACCCAGTACTTC
TRBV11-3	.	once	TRBJ1-1	CASSLGANTEAFF	TGTGCCAGCAGCTTAGGGGCGAACACTGAAGCTTTCTTT
TRBV7-2	.	.	TRBJ1-5	CASSRRGSDQPQHF	TGTGCCAGCAGCCGGAGGGGAAGTGATCAGCCCCAGCATTTT
TRBV28	.	.	TRBJ1-6	CASGTPGIIPPLHF	TGTGCCAGCGGAACCCCAGGGATAATTCCACCCCTCCACTTT
TRBV7-2	TRBD2	.	TRBJ2-1	CASSLFRTSGQQQFF	TGTGCCAGCAGCTTATTCCGAACTAGCGGGCAACAGCAGTTCTTC
TRBV18	.	.	TRBJ1-5	CASSLADQGSDQPQHF	TGTGCCAGCTCACTAGCGGACCAGGGATCTGATCAGCCCCAGCATTTT
TRBV24-1	TRBD2	.	TRBJ2-3	CATSDLVAGDTDTQYF	TGTGCCACCAGTGATTTAGTAGCGGGAGACACAGATACGCAGTATTTT
TRBV2	.	.	TRBJ1-2	CASPGVVGGYTF	TGTGCCAGCCCCGGGGTAGTGGGGGGCTACACCTTC
TRBV6-5	.	.	TRBJ1-2	CASRIDGYTF	TGTGCCAGCAGGATAGATGGCTACACCTTC
TRBV24-1	TRBD1	.	TRBJ1-4	CATMRGPNEKLFF	TGTGCCACCATGAGGGGGCCTAATGAAAAACTGTTTTTT
TRBV5-1	TRBD1	once	TRBJ1-3	CASGQGTVASGNTIYF	TGCGCCAGCGGACAAGGGACAGTCGCTTCTGGAAACACCATATATTTT
TRBV3-1/TRBV3-2	.	.	TRBJ1-3	CASSQDRGEAGNTIYF	TGTGCCAGCAGCCAAGATCGAGGGGAGGCCGGAAACACCATATATTTT
TRBV4-1	TRBD1	.	TRBJ2-5	CASSQLQGALETQYF	TGCGCCAGCAGCCAACTACAGGGGGCCTTAGAGACCCAGTACTTC
TRBV10-3	.	few	TRBJ1-3	CAISRVAGNTIYF	TGTGCCATCAGCCGGGTGGCAGGAAACACCATATATTTT